This TCR beta chain was recovered during a study of beta chain features in type 1 diabetes. Study results and caveats: A PCR bias possibly favoring shorter templates would apply equally to patients and controls. Type 1 diabetes patients showed a moderate but significant shortening of TCRB CDR3s in all four CD4+ subsets.

Remarks on this clone: What it binds is not known.

Germline CDR1 and CDR2: SQVTM and ANQGSEA. Trimming removed 3 bases at V and 10 bases at J, with 13 bases between. This CDR3 is built from 12 residues. Expressed TCRB transcripts got sequenced, as all isolated RNA was reverse transcribed. The average output of naive, central memory and regulatory T cell samples was a few million reads. The repertoire was sequenced with immunoSEQ multiplex PCR; TCRdb's copy has only in-frame clones and lacks some. This table holds approximately 150,000 clones, about 13% found once. The clonotype was recovered from a man younger than 35 with type 1 diabetes. The source material was central memory CD4+ T cells from blood. V usage is TRBV29-1 and J usage is TRBJ2-1; D might be TRBD1 (5 bases). This CDR3 reads CSVEPGYVEQFF. DNA of the CDR3: TGCAGCGTTGAGCCAGGGTATGTGGAGCAGTTCTTC.